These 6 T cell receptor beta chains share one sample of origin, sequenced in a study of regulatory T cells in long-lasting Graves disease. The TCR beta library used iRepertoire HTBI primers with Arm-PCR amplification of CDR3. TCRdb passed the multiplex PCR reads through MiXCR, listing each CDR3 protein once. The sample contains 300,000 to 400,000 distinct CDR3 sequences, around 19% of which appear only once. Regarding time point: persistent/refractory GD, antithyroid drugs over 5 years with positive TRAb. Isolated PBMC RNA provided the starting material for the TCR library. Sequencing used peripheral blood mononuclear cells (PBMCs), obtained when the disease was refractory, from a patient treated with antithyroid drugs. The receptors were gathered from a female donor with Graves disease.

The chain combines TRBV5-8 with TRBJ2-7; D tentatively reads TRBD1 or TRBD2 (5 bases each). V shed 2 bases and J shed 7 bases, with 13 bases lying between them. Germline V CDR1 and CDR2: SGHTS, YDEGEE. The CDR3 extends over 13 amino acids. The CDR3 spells CASSFEPGQEQYF. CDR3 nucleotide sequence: TGTGCCAGCAGCTTTGAGCCGGGGCAAGAGCAGTACTTC.

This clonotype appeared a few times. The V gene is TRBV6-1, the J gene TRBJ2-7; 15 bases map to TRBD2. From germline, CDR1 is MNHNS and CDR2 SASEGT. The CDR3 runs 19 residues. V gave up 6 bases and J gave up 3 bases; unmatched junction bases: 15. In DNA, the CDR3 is TGTGCCAGCAGGGACGGGCGCCTGAAGGGACTAGCGGGGGGCTACGAGCAGTACTTC. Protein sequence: CASRDGRLKGLAGGYEQYF.

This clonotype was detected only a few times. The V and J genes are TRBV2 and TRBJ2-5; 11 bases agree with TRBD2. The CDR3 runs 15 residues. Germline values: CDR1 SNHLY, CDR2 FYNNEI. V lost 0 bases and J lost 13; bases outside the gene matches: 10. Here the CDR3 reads CASSEASSGGWGPYF. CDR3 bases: TGTGCCAGCAGTGAAGCGTCTAGCGGGGGGTGGGGTCCGTACTTC.

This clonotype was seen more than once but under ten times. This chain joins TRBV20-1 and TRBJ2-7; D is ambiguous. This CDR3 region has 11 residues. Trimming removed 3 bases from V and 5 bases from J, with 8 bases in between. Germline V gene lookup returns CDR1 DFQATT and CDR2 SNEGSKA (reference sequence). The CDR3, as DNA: TGCAGTGCTAGGCCCCAACACGAGCAGTACTTC. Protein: CSARPQHEQYF.

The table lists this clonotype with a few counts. DNA for the CDR3: TGTGCCAGCAGCTTAGCGAGGAAACAGGGGGCCGCCGGGGAGCTGTTTTTT. This translates into CASSLARKQGAAGELFF. The V gene is TRBV7-2, the J gene TRBJ2-2; 9 bases are a match to TRBD1. The CDR3 length is 17 residues. CDR1 and CDR2 (germline): SGHTA, FQGNSA. The junction had 8 bases not matched to a gene; V was cut back by 0 bases and J by 6 bases.

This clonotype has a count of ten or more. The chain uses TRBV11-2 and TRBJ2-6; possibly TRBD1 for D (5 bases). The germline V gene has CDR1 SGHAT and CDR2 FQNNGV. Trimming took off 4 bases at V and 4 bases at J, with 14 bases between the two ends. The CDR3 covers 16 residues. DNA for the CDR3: TGTGCCAGCAGCTCCATAGGGGCTTACGGGGCCAACGTCCTGACTTTC. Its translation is CASSSIGAYGANVLTF.